A selection of T cell receptor beta chains follows, all from one sample in a study of blood T cell repertoires in COVID-19. Produced via immunoSEQ multiplex PCR; TCRdb's table is partial and in-frame only. The sample has 15,000 to 20,000 clones, over 65% seen once. The sequenced sample was peripheral blood. Receptor source: a man aged 55 to 69 with active or convalescent COVID-19. Each CDR3 is given with its conserved first and last residue. A D gene is named only where the DNA matches it firmly.

v_call: TRBV11-2
j_call: TRBJ2-7
d_call: TRBD2
cdr3_aa: CASSVTSGSASSYEQYF
cdr3_nt: TGTGCCAGCAGCGTAACTAGCGGGAGCGCTAGCTCCTACGAGCAGTACTTC

v_call: TRBV6-2/TRBV6-3
j_call: TRBJ2-1
d_call: TRBD2
cdr3_aa: CASSPIPGLAGDNLGEQFF
cdr3_nt: TGTGCCAGCAGCCCAATACCGGGACTAGCGGGAGATAACCTGGGTGAGCAGTTCTTC

v_call: TRBV5-1
j_call: TRBJ1-2
d_call: .
cdr3_aa: CASSLARRSGYTF
cdr3_nt: TGCGCCAGCAGCTTGGCCCGGAGGAGTGGCTACACCTTC

v_call: TRBV6-5
j_call: TRBJ1-3
d_call: .
cdr3_aa: CASRGAGAGNTIYF
cdr3_nt: TGTGCCAGCAGAGGGGCAGGAGCCGGAAACACCATATATTTT

v_call: TRBV6-5
j_call: TRBJ1-4
d_call: .
cdr3_aa: CATTGGGSTNEKLFF
cdr3_nt: TGTGCCACCACGGGAGGAGGGTCAACTAATGAAAAACTGTTTTTT

v_call: TRBV6-2/TRBV6-3
j_call: TRBJ2-3
d_call: .
cdr3_aa: CASSYGGSQGRDTQYF
cdr3_nt: TGTGCCAGCAGTTACGGAGGTAGCCAGGGGCGGGATACGCAGTATTTT

v_call: TRBV28
j_call: TRBJ1-4
d_call: TRBD1
cdr3_aa: CASSTGTGRTTNEKLFF
cdr3_nt: TGTGCCAGCTCCACCGGGACAGGGAGAACAACTAATGAAAAACTGTTTTTT

v_call: TRBV4-1
j_call: TRBJ1-6
d_call: .
cdr3_aa: CASSQDRREGPLHF
cdr3_nt: TGCGCCAGCAGCCAAGACCGACGGGAGGGACCCCTCCACTTT

v_call: TRBV6-5
j_call: TRBJ1-3
d_call: .
cdr3_aa: CASRLSSGNTIYF
cdr3_nt: TGTGCCAGCAGACTCTCCTCTGGAAACACCATATATTTT

v_call: TRBV4-1
j_call: TRBJ2-7
d_call: TRBD1
cdr3_aa: CASSHTRGQGLDEQYF
cdr3_nt: TGCGCCAGCAGCCATACACGTGGACAGGGGTTGGACGAGCAGTACTTC

v_call: TRBV6-4
j_call: TRBJ2-5
d_call: .
cdr3_aa: CASSETGGPPMYF
cdr3_nt: TGTGCCAGCAGTGAAACGGGGGGCCCCCCAATGTACTTC

v_call: TRBV5-1
j_call: TRBJ2-5
d_call: TRBD2
cdr3_aa: CASSFGTSKETQYF
cdr3_nt: TGCGCCAGCAGCTTCGGGACTAGTAAAGAGACCCAGTACTTC

v_call: TRBV7-9
j_call: TRBJ2-7
d_call: .
cdr3_aa: CASSLTGEQYF
cdr3_nt: TGTGCCAGCAGCTTAACGGGCGAGCAGTACTTC

v_call: TRBV23-1
j_call: TRBJ2-1
d_call: TRBD2
cdr3_aa: CASSQSRLAGNNEQFF
cdr3_nt: TGCGCCAGCAGTCAATCCCGACTAGCGGGAAACAATGAGCAGTTCTTC